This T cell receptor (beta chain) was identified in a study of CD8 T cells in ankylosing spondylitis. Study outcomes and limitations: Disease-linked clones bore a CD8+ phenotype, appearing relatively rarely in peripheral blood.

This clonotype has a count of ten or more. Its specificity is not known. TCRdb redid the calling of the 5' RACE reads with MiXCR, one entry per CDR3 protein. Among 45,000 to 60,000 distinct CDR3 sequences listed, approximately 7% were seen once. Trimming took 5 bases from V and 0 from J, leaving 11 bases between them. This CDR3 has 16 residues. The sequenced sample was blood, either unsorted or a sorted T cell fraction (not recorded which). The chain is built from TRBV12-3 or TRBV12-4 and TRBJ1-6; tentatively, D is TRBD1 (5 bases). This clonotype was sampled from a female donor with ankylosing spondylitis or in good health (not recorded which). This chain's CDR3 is CASSPGPSSYNSPLHF. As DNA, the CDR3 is TGTGCCAGCAGTCCGGGACCGAGCTCCTATAATTCACCCCTCCACTTT.